Shown below are 3 T cell receptor beta chains from a single sample sequenced in a study of blood T cell repertoires in COVID-19. Produced via immunoSEQ multiplex PCR; TCRdb's table is partial and in-frame only. The sample shows some 150,000 clones, more than 70% of them seen only once. The material sequenced was peripheral blood. These receptors were collected from a woman in her sixties or seventies with acute or convalescent COVID-19.

This chain links TRBV27 with TRBJ2-7; D is uncertain. The CDR3 spans 13 residues. With 4 bases removed from V and 5 bases from J, the gap between germline ends came to 12 bases. Germline V gives CDR1 MNHEY, CDR2 SMNVEV (reference sequence). CDR3 nucleotides: TGTGCCAGCAGTTGGCGGTGGCGCAACGAGCAGTACTTC. This sequence encodes CASSWRWRNEQYF.

The rearrangement joins TRBV9 to TRBJ1-5, with D maybe TRBD1 (6 bases). Germline V gene lookup returns CDR1 SGDLS and CDR2 YYNGEE. Deletions cut 4 bases from V and 4 bases from J, with 12 bases between. The CDR3 runs to 14 residues. The CDR3 nucleotides are TGTGCCAGCAGCTCGGGACAAGCTAATCAGCCCCAGCATTTT. Amino acids: CASSSGQANQPQHF.

J is TRBJ1-5 and V is TRBV5-6; D is perhaps TRBD1 (6 bases). The germline gives CDR1 SGHDT, CDR2 YYEEEE. Trimming left V 2 bases short and J 7 bases short, with 10 bases between. The CDR3 runs 13 residues. CDR3 in amino acids: CASSFGGLQPQHF. In nucleotides, the CDR3 is TGTGCCAGCAGCTTCGGGGGGCTACAGCCCCAGCATTTT.